Here is one T cell receptor (beta chain) with its context. This clone's antigen is unknown. Nothing much larger sits one base from this clone, and base qualities are not available. The record originates from a study of blood T cell repertoires in COVID-19 (dated by TCRdb to the early 2020s). With regard to the full study: Samples covering the acute and convalescent phases of COVID-19 were provided by collaborators in the United States, Italy and Spain. The material from the prospective study consisted of cDNA or gDNA derived from T cells, B-cell-depleted T cells, or PBMCs. The dataset comprised deeply sampled blood TCRbeta repertoires from subjects exposed to, actively infected with, or recovered from COVID-19. The repertoires were released in a freely available public database meant as a resource for research on the immune response to SARS-CoV-2. Samples came from the ongoing ImmuneRACE study (first 160 participants) plus 1,254 subjects from 6 global collaborators. Nearly every sample came with metadata listing a de-identified subject ID, COVID-19 status, age in years and sex. Where HLA class I and class II types were available, the types were taken from metadata supplied by the sample provider, not from assay-based typing. General findings and caveats noted by the study authors: How much clinical and demographic metadata was included differed by source and by participant, and the metadata was provided uncurated.

Trimming costs V 5 bases and J 2 bases, and their ends lie 13 bases apart. CDR1 and CDR2 are read off the germline V gene as MDHEN and SYDVKM. Reading from cysteine to phenylalanine, the CDR3 counts 14 amino acids. The sequence is cut down to CDR3 DNA, 42 bases in frame from base 1. TCRbeta CDR3 regions were amplified from genomic DNA by means of the immunoSEQ Assay, a bias-controlled multiplex PCR. In the paper's pipeline: Within the assay, amplification of reference gene primers was used to estimate how many nucleated cells each sample contained. To quantify the absolute abundance of each unique TCRbeta CDR3 rearrangement, sequence reads were collapsed and filtered. Productive Simpson clonality was computed per sample as the square root of Simpson's diversity index over productive rearrangements. TCRdb retrieved this table from immuneACCESS and kept in-frame rearrangements only. Not all clones are present; in checked studies, unresolved V genes account for under half, and no reason is known for the remainder. The DNA was the basis for D and trimming; V, J and clone size are from that table. This sample holds 120,000 or so clones; roughly 85% were observed only once. The biggest ten clones account for 15% to 20% of the sample.

Whole blood was collected in K2EDTA tubes by collaborating institutions according to the institutions' own protocols. Collaborator samples were shipped for TCRbeta analysis as frozen whole blood, isolated PBMCs, or DNA extracted from either sample type. The clonotype originates from a woman of 80 years or more with active or convalescent COVID-19. Material: peripheral blood. The V and J genes are TRBV28 and TRBJ2-7, with TRBD1 as a weak D call on 5 bases. The CDR3 region reads CASSPWTLTYEQYF. In nucleotide form, the sequence is TGTGCCAGCAGTCCCTGGACACTAACCTACGAGCAGTACTTC.